The present T cell receptor beta chain was sequenced within a study of CD8+CD57+ T cells in acquired aplastic anemia. About the research overall: CD4+ reads averaged roughly 9.9 million in healthy donors.

V lost 1 base, J lost 4 bases, and 6 bases stayed unmatched. The CDR3 length is 16 residues. Germline V gene sequence: CDR1 SGHDN, CDR2 FVKESK. Findings and caveats of the study: Patients and healthy controls showed no significant CD8+ Simpson's diversity difference. Shared by patients and controls, 25 to 30 CD8+ CDR3s were abundant in patients.

Genomic DNA, serving as template, underwent TCR beta VDJ and CDR3 profiling. TCRdb recomputed calls from the reads with MiXCR, one row per CDR3 protein. The sample yields about 200,000 distinct CDR3 sequences, about 37% seen once. Points on this clonotype: Its antigen remains unidentified.

Material for sequencing was sorted CD4+, CD8+, or CD8+CD57+ T cells (not recorded which) from PBMCs. The clonotype comes from a human donor in good health, serving as a control. This chain connects TRBV14 to TRBJ2-1, with 8 nucleotides matching TRBD1. CDR3 region: CASSQAGTGFYNEQFF. CDR3 DNA sequence: TGTGCCAGCAGCCAAGCCGGGACAGGATTTTACAATGAGCAGTTCTTC.